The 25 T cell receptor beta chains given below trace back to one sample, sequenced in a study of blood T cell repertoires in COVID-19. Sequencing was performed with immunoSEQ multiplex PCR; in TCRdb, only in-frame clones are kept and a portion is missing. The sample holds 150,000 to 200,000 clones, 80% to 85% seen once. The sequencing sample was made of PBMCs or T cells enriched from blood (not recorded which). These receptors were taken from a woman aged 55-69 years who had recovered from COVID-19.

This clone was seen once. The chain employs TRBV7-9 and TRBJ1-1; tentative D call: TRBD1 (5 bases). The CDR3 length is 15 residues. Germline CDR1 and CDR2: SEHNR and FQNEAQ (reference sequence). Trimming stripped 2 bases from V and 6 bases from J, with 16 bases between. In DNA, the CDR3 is TGTGCCAGCAGCTTAAGGGAACAGGTTCGGGCTGAAGCTTTCTTT. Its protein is CASSLREQVRAEAFF.

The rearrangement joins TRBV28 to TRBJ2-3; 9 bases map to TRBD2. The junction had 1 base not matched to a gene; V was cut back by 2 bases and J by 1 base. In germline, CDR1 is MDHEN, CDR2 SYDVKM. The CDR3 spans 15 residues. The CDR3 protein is CASSLASGGTDTQYF. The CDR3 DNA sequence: TGTGCCAGCAGTTTAGCTAGCGGGGGCACAGATACGCAGTATTTT. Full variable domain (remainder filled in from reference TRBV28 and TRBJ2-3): DVKVTQSSRYLVKRTGEKVFLECVQDMDHENMFWYRQDPGLGLRLIYFSYDVKMKEKGDIPEGYSVSREKKERFSLILESASTNQTSMYLCASSLASGGTDTQYFGPGTRLTVL.

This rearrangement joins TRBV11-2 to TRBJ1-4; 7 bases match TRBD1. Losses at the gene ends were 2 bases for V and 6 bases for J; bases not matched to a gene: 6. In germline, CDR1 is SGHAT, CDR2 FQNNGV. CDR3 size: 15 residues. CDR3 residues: CASSLPPGQYEKLFF. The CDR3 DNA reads TGTGCCAGCAGCTTACCACCGGGACAGTATGAAAAACTGTTTTTT.

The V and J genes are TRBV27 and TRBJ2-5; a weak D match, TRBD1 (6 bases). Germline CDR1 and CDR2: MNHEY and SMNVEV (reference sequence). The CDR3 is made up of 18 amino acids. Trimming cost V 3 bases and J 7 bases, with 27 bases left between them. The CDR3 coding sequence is TGTGCCAGCAGTTTCAGGGGACAACAACCACTCCAAGTGAGGACCCAGTACTTC. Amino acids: CASSFRGQQPLQVRTQYF.

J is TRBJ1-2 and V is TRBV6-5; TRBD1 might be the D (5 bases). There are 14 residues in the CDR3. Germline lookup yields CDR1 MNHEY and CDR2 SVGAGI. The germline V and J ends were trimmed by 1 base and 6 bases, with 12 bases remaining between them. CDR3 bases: TGTGCCAGCAGTTACTTGACCGGGGGGAATGGCTACACCTTC. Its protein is CASSYLTGGNGYTF.

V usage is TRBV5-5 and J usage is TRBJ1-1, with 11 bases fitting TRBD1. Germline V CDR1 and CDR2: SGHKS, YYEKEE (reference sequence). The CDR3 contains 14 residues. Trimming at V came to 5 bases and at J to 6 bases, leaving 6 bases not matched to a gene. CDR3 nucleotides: TGTGCCAGCAGATGGGGACAGGGGGAGTCTGAAGCTTTCTTT. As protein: CASRWGQGESEAFF.

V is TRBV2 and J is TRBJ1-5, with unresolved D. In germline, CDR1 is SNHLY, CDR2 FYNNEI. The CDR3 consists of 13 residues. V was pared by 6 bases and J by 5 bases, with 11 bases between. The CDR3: CASSANYDQPQHF. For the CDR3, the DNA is TGTGCCAGCAGCGCGAACTATGATCAGCCCCAGCATTTT.

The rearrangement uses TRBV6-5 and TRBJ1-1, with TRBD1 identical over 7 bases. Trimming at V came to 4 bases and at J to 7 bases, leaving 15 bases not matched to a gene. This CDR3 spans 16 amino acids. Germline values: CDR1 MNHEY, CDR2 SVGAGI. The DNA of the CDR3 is TGTGCCAGCAGTTCCTCCGTTCGGACAGGAAAAATTGAAGCTTTCTTT. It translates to CASSSSVRTGKIEAFF.

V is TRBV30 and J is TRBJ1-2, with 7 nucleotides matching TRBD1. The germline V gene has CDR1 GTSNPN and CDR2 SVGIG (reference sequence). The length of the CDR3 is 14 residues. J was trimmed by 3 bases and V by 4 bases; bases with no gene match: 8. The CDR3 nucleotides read TGTGCCTGGACACCACAGGGGATCTACTATGGCTACACCTTC. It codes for CAWTPQGIYYGYTF.

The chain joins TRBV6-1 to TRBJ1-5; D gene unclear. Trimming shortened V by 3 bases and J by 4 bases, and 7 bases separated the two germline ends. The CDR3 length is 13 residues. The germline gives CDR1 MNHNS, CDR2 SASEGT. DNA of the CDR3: TGTGCCAGCAGTGACCCACTAAATCAGCCCCAGCATTTT. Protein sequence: CASSDPLNQPQHF.

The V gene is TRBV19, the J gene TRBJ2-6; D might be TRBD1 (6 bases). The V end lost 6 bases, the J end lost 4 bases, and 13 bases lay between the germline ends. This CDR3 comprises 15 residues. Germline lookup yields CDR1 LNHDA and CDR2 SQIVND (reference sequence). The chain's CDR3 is CASSSQGSGANVLTF. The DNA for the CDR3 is TGTGCCAGTAGCTCTCAGGGGTCCGGGGCCAACGTCCTGACTTTC.

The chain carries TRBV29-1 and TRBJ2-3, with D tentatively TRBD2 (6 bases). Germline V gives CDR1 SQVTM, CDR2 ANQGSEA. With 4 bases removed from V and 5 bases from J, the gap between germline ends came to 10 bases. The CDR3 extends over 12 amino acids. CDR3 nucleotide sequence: TGCAGCGTTGGGCTAGCGAGAGATACGCAGTATTTT. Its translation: CSVGLARDTQYF.

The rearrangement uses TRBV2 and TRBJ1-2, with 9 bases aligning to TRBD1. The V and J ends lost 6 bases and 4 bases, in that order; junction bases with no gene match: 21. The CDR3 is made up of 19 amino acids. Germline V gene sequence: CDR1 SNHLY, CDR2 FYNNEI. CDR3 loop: CASRGGIERGQGSAYGYTF. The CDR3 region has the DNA TGTGCCAGCAGAGGGGGTATAGAGCGGGGACAGGGTTCAGCCTATGGCTACACCTTC.

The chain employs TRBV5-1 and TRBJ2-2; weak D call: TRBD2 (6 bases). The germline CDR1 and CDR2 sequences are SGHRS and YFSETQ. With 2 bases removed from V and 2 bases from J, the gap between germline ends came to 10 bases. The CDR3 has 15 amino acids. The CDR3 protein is CASSFSGVNTGELFF. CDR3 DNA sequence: TGCGCCAGCAGCTTCTCGGGGGTCAACACCGGGGAGCTGTTTTTT.

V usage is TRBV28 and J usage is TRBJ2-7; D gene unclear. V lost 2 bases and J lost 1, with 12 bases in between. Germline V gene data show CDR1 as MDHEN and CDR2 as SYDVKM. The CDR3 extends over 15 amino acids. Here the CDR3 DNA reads TGTGCCAGCAGTTTAGCACAGTTTGAATCCTACGAGCAGTACTTC. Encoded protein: CASSLAQFESYEQYF.

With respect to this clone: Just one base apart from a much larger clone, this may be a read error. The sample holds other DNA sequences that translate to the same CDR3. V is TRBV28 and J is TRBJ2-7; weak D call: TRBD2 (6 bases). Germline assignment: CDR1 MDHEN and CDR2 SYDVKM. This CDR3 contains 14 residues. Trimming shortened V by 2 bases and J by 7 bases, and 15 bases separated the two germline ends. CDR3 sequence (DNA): TGTGCCAGCAGTTTACAGGGCGGAGGGAGGGAGCAGTACTTC. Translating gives CASSLQGGGREQYF. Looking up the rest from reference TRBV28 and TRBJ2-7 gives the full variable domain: DVKVTQSSRYLVKRTGEKVFLECVQDMDHENMFWYRQDPGLGLRLIYFSYDVKMKEKGDIPEGYSVSREKKERFSLILESASTNQTSMYLCASSLQGGGREQYFGPGTRLTVT.

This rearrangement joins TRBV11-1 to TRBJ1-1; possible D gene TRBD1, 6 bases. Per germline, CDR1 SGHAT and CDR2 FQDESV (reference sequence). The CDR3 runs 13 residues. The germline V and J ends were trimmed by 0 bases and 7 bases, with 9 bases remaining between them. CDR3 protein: CASSLARTVEAFF. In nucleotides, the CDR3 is TGTGCCAGCAGCTTAGCGCGGACAGTTGAAGCTTTCTTT.

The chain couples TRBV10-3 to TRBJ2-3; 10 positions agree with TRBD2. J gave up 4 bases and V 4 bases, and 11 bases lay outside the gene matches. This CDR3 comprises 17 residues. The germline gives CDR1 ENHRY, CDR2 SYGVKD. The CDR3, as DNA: TGTGCCATCAGTGGGAGTATTAGCGGGAGGATCTCAGATACGCAGTATTTT. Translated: CAISGSISGRISDTQYF.

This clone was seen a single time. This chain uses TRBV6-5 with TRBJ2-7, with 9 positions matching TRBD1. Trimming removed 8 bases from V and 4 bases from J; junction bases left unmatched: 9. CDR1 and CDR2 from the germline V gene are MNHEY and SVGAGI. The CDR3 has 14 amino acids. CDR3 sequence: CASGRDRVRYEQYF. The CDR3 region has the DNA TGTGCCAGCGGCCGGGACAGGGTACGATACGAGCAGTACTTC.

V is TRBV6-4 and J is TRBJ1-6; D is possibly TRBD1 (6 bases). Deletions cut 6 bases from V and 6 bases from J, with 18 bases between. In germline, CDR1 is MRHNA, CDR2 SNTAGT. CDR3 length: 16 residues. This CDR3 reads CASSPEPGAANSPLHF. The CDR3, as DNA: TGTGCCAGCAGCCCCGAACCAGGGGCGGCTAATTCACCCCTCCACTTT.

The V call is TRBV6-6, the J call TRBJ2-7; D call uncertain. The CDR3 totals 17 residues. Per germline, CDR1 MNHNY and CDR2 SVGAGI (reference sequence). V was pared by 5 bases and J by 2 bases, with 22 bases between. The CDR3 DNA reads TGTGCCAGCAGTCGACCCCTTCGAGGAAGCCCGACCTACGAGCAGTACTTC. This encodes CASSRPLRGSPTYEQYF.

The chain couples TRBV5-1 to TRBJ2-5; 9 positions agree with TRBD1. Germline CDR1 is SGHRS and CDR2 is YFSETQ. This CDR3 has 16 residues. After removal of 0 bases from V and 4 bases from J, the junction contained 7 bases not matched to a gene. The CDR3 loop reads CASSLAGQGAGETQYF. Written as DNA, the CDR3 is TGCGCCAGCAGCTTGGCGGGACAGGGAGCGGGAGAGACCCAGTACTTC.

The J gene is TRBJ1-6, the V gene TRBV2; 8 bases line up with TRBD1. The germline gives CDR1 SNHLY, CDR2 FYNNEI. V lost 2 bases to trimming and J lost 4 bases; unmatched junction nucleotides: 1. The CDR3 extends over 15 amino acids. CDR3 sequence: CASSETGGYNSPLHF. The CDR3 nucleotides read TGTGCCAGCAGTGAAACAGGGGGATATAATTCACCCCTCCACTTT. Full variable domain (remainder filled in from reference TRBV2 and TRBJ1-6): EPEVTQTPSHQVTQMGQEVILRCVPISNHLYFYWYRQILGQKVEFLVSFYNNEISEKSEIFDDQFSVERPDGSNFTLKIRSTKLEDSAMYFCASSETGGYNSPLHFGNGTRLTVT.

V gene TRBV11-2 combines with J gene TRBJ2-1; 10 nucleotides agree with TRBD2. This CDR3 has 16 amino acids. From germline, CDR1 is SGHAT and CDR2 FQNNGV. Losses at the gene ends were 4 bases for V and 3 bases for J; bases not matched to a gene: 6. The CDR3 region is CASSSLSGGRYNEQFF. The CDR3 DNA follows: TGTGCCAGCAGCTCCCTTAGCGGGGGGCGCTACAATGAGCAGTTCTTC.

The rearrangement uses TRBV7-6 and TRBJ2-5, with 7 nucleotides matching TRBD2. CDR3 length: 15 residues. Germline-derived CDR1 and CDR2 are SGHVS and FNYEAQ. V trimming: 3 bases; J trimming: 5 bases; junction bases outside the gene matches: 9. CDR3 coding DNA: TGTGCCAGCAGCTTTACTGAGGGGAGGGCGGAGACCCAGTACTTC. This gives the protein CASSFTEGRAETQYF.